This T cell receptor beta chain was sequenced during a study of PD-1 blockade in mismatch repair-deficient tumors. The protocol was immunoSEQ multiplex PCR, while the TCRdb copy is restricted to in-frame clones and leaves out a portion. The sample lists 77,000 or so clones, approximately 80% seen once, with over 4.5% in the top ten. This CDR3 is 11 amino acids long. Trimming stripped 4 bases from V and 8 bases from J, with 8 bases between. The germline V gene encodes CDR1 SGHDN and CDR2 FVKESK. This clone was seen only a few times. This clonotype was obtained from an adult with mismatch repair-deficient cancer. V usage is TRBV14 and J usage is TRBJ1-1, with D unresolved. The sequenced sample was peripheral blood, obtained 44 weeks after starting pembrolizumab. The CDR3 is CASSRNKEAFF. DNA for the CDR3: TGTGCCAGCAGCCGCAATAAGGAAGCTTTCTTT.